This is a list of T cell receptor beta chains from one sample in a study of T cell repertoires in cytomegalovirus infection. One entry per CDR3 protein results from TCRdb running MiXCR on the reads. The sample lists about 460,000 distinct CDR3 sequences, about 11% seen once, with roughly a tenth in the top ten. The material sequenced was PBMCs. These receptors were taken from a human donor in good health (CMV status not recorded). Some clones in this sample may be carry-over from other donors' samples. CDR3s include the opening cysteine and the closing phenylalanine or tryptophan. A D gene is named only where the DNA matches it firmly. Where a row states a size, it is once, few, many or the class of an expanded clone; other rows omit it.

j_call clone_size d_call v_call cdr3_aa cdr3_nt
TRBJ2-7 few - TRBV20-1 CSARDTSSYEQYF TGCAGTGCTAGAGATACTTCCTCCTACGAGCAGTACTTC
TRBJ1-1 few - TRBV29-1 CSALSGGTEAFF TGCAGCGCCCTTTCCGGGGGCACTGAAGCTTTCTTT
TRBJ1-1 many TRBD1 TRBV4-1 CASSPHRGPTEAFF TGCGCCAGCAGCCCACACAGGGGGCCAACTGAAGCTTTCTTT
TRBJ2-7 - - TRBV5-1 CASSLAVSGSGEQYF TGCGCCAGCAGCTTGGCCGTATCAGGGTCCGGGGAGCAGTACTTC
TRBJ2-1 few TRBD1 TRBV29-1 CSVERTGPYNEQFF TGCAGCGTTGAGCGGACAGGGCCCTACAATGAGCAGTTCTTC
TRBJ1-5 many - TRBV7-2 CASSPSRWSNQPQHF TGTGCCAGCAGCCCATCACGGTGGAGCAATCAGCCCCAGCATTTT
TRBJ2-1 many - TRBV7-6 CASSLATYNEQFF TGTGCCAGCAGCTTAGCGACATACAATGAGCAGTTCTTC
TRBJ1-2 many - TRBV12-3/TRBV12-4 CASSFRRRANYGYTF TGTGCCAGCAGTTTCAGGCGCCGAGCTAATTATGGCTACACCTTC
TRBJ2-7 many - TRBV19 CASSIRRGSYEQYF TGTGCCAGTAGTATTCGTCGGGGATCGTACGAGCAGTACTTC
TRBJ1-6 many TRBD1 TRBV10-3 CAISDQPGQGSPLHF TGTGCCATCAGTGATCAGCCGGGACAGGGCTCACCCCTCCACTTT
TRBJ2-1 many TRBD2 TRBV7-9 CASSSSAAGGNEQFF TGTGCCAGCAGCTCTTCGGCGGCGGGGGGCAATGAGCAGTTCTTC
TRBJ2-5 - TRBD1 TRBV28 CASSLDRGLSKTQYF TGTGCCAGCAGTTTGGACAGGGGGCTTTCTAAGACCCAGTACTTC
TRBJ2-3 many - TRBV7-2 CASSINPDYPPGQYF TGTGCCAGCAGCATAAACCCGGACTACCCCCCGGGGCAGTATTTT
TRBJ1-5 many TRBD1 TRBV11-2 CASSLLGTGTGQPQHF TGTGCCAGCAGCTTATTAGGGACAGGGACGGGGCAGCCCCAGCATTTT
TRBJ2-6 - - TRBV19 CASSINRARSGANVLTF TGTGCCAGTAGTATAAACAGGGCAAGGTCTGGGGCCAACGTCCTGACTTTC
TRBJ2-5 few - TRBV14 CASSQARQIATQYF TGTGCCAGCAGCCAAGCCCGACAGATAGCGACCCAGTACTTC
TRBJ2-7 - - TRBV19 CASSIVQGLPYEQYF TGTGCCAGTAGTATCGTCCAGGGCCTACCATACGAGCAGTACTTC
TRBJ2-7 few - TRBV5-1 CASSLEAGVYEQYF TGCGCCAGCAGCTTGGAGGCAGGGGTGTACGAGCAGTACTTC
TRBJ1-2 many - TRBV7-6 CASGKGFGQNYGYTF TGTGCCAGCGGAAAGGGCTTCGGACAGAACTATGGCTACACCTTC
TRBJ1-6 many - TRBV2 CASSGLPRSPLHF TGTGCCAGCAGTGGTCTTCCACGTTCACCCCTCCACTTT
TRBJ2-1 few TRBD2 TRBV7-9 CASSLEGLAQNEQFF TGTGCCAGCAGCTTAGAAGGACTAGCTCAAAATGAGCAGTTCTTC
TRBJ1-2 many TRBD1 TRBV9 CASSLTGGDNGYTF TGTGCCAGCAGCCTTACAGGGGGCGATAATGGCTACACCTTC
TRBJ2-2 few TRBD2 TRBV7-9 CASSGRTSASGELFF TGTGCCAGCAGCGGGCGGACTAGCGCCTCCGGGGAGCTGTTTTTT
TRBJ1-1 - - TRBV7-9 CASSQGTPNTEAFF TGTGCCAGCAGCCAAGGGACACCGAACACTGAAGCTTTCTTT
TRBJ1-5 many - TRBV7-2 CASSLQGMVNQPQHF TGTGCCAGCAGCTTACAGGGTATGGTCAATCAGCCCCAGCATTTT
TRBJ2-5 few TRBD2 TRBV9 CASSVAGGREETQYF TGTGCCAGCAGCGTAGCGGGAGGTCGAGAAGAGACCCAGTACTTC
TRBJ2-1 many TRBD2 TRBV4-2 CASSGLTSGSRGEQFF TGTGCCAGCAGCGGACTTACTAGCGGGAGTAGAGGTGAGCAGTTCTTC